This TCR beta chain was found in a study of cytomegalovirus exposure and HLA in healthy donors. Study-wide findings and caveats: Beyond CMV serostatus, there was no information to go on about immune exposure. It was confirmed in vitro that a few of the CMV-associated chains were specific for CMV antigens.

The V and J ends lost 2 bases and 1 base respectively, with 11 bases between them. The CDR3 runs 15 residues. Germline CDR1 ENHRY, CDR2 SYGVKD. As regards this clone: As yet, its antigen is unknown.

The primer mix had 60 Vbeta and 13 Jbeta primers. Assay: immunoSEQ multiplex PCR; the TCRdb copy retains only in-frame clones and omits some. This table has 120,000 or so clones, about four fifths appearing once. Sequencing was carried out using PBMCs. The J gene is TRBJ1-1, the V gene TRBV10-3; D call uncertain. This TCR derives from a woman in her 40s in good health and CMV-seropositive. CDR3 sequence (DNA): TGTGCCATCAGTGAGGGGCAGGCGACGAACACTGAAGCTTTCTTT. It is translated as CAISEGQATNTEAFF.